A few counts support the clone carrying this T cell receptor (beta chain). After extraction with the RNeasy kit, about 0.45 to 1 ug of the RNA was reverse transcribed using random hexamers. The authors amplified TCR beta CDR3 across 54 Vbeta and 13 Jbeta using immunoSEQ multiplex PCR. MiXCR was run by TCRdb on the immunoSEQ multiplex PCR reads, yielding one entry per CDR3 protein. The sample consists of 300,000 or so distinct CDR3 sequences, about 91% of them appearing once. The CDR3 consists of 14 residues. Looked up from germline, CDR1 is SQVTM and CDR2 is ANQGSEA. The ends lost 3 bases at V and 6 bases at J; junction bases unmatched: 8. This sample stems from a study of CD8 T cells in Susac syndrome. CD8+ and CD4+ T cells from blood underwent TCR beta sequencing, which was carried out in a high-throughput format.

This sequence was found in a human donor with multiple sclerosis. Sequenced sample: CD4+ T cells from PBMCs. The chain recombines TRBV29-1 with TRBJ2-7; 10 bases align to TRBD1. CDR3 DNA: TGCAGCGTTGACGGGACAGGGGCAGGGGGCGAGCAGTACTTC. Translating gives CSVDGTGAGGEQYF.